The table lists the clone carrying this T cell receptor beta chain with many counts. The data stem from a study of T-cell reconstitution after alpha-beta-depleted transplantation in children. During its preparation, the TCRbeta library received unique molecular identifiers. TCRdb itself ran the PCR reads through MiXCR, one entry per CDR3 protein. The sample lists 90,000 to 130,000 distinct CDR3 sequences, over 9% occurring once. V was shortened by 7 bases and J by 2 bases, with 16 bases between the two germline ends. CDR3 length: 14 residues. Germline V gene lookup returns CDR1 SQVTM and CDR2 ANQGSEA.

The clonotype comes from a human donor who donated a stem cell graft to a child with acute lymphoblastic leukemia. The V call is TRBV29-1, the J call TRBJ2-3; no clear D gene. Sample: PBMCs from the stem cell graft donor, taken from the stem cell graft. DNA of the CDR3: TGCAGCGCGTCGGGCTTCTGGGACACAGATACGCAGTATTTT. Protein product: CSASGFWDTDTQYF.